This is a list of T cell receptor beta chains from one sample in a study of cytomegalovirus exposure and HLA in healthy donors. Assay: immunoSEQ multiplex PCR; the TCRdb copy retains only in-frame clones and omits some. The data contain about 250,000 clones, around 65% of them singletons. The specimen was PBMCs. The receptors stem from a female donor in good health and CMV-seronegative. CDR3s leave out the opening cysteine and the closing phenylalanine or tryptophan. Each record gives: J gene, clone size, V gene, CDR3 protein. Clone sizes are given selectively: once, few, many, or a class where the clone is expanded.

j_call: TRBJ2-7
clone_size: -
v_call: TRBV7-9
cdr3_aa: ASSSGLTEQY

j_call: TRBJ1-4
clone_size: -
v_call: TRBV28
cdr3_aa: ASKAAGGWSEKLF

j_call: TRBJ2-7
clone_size: -
v_call: TRBV5-8
cdr3_aa: ASSLRRQGWEQY

j_call: TRBJ1-2
clone_size: -
v_call: TRBV7-8
cdr3_aa: ASSLVSQGTYGYT

j_call: TRBJ2-2
clone_size: -
v_call: TRBV5-1
cdr3_aa: ASSLEGLGELF

j_call: TRBJ1-3
clone_size: -
v_call: TRBV27
cdr3_aa: ASRAGPTTGNTIY

j_call: TRBJ1-1
clone_size: -
v_call: TRBV7-9
cdr3_aa: ASSLDRVGMNTEAF

j_call: TRBJ2-1
clone_size: -
v_call: TRBV6-6
cdr3_aa: ASSEIAGRFYNEQF

j_call: TRBJ2-1
clone_size: -
v_call: TRBV5-5
cdr3_aa: ASSIQGNNEQF

j_call: TRBJ2-7
clone_size: -
v_call: TRBV27
cdr3_aa: ASSRSTGQGSYEQY

j_call: TRBJ1-2
clone_size: -
v_call: TRBV5-8
cdr3_aa: ASSPEYYGYT

j_call: TRBJ1-6
clone_size: -
v_call: TRBV2
cdr3_aa: ASSGGTASMDSPLH

j_call: -
clone_size: -
v_call: TRBV5-1
cdr3_aa: ASSFNNEDIRPLPDEQY

j_call: TRBJ2-1
clone_size: -
v_call: TRBV5-4
cdr3_aa: ASTGGSYEQF

j_call: TRBJ1-2
clone_size: once
v_call: TRBV9
cdr3_aa: ASSPPGQGAGGYT

j_call: TRBJ2-2
clone_size: -
v_call: TRBV27
cdr3_aa: ASSDRGFRGELF

j_call: TRBJ1-1
clone_size: -
v_call: TRBV20-1
cdr3_aa: SARQGYEAF

j_call: TRBJ1-4
clone_size: -
v_call: TRBV11-2
cdr3_aa: ASSLEFKAWGESEKLF

j_call: TRBJ2-1
clone_size: -
v_call: TRBV5-1
cdr3_aa: ASSLDSNNEQF

j_call: TRBJ2-1
clone_size: -
v_call: TRBV14
cdr3_aa: ASSQVAGPEQF

j_call: TRBJ2-5
clone_size: -
v_call: TRBV25-1
cdr3_aa: ASSGPRTGAQETQY

j_call: TRBJ2-7
clone_size: -
v_call: TRBV19
cdr3_aa: ASSRGLAGEQY

j_call: TRBJ2-1
clone_size: -
v_call: TRBV5-1
cdr3_aa: ASSFDGSKSNEQF

j_call: TRBJ2-7
clone_size: -
v_call: TRBV6-6
cdr3_aa: ASSYSAGSYEQY

j_call: TRBJ1-1
clone_size: -
v_call: TRBV29-1
cdr3_aa: SAGTGEAF

j_call: TRBJ2-7
clone_size: -
v_call: TRBV6-1
cdr3_aa: AILNGLVRYEQY

j_call: TRBJ1-5
clone_size: -
v_call: TRBV7-9
cdr3_aa: ASSRSGGGSNQPQH

j_call: TRBJ2-5
clone_size: -
v_call: TRBV6-1
cdr3_aa: ASSEGDYKETQY

j_call: TRBJ2-2
clone_size: -
v_call: TRBV7-6
cdr3_aa: ASSLDLSGNTGELF

j_call: TRBJ2-7
clone_size: once
v_call: TRBV28
cdr3_aa: ASTRPAGAYEQY

j_call: TRBJ2-1
clone_size: -
v_call: TRBV6-1
cdr3_aa: ASKLAGGSNEQF

j_call: TRBJ1-3
clone_size: -
v_call: TRBV7-9
cdr3_aa: ASSRRGQGEHTIY

j_call: TRBJ2-5
clone_size: few
v_call: TRBV28
cdr3_aa: ASSLREPETQY

j_call: TRBJ2-7
clone_size: -
v_call: TRBV30
cdr3_aa: AWSISGRSEQY

j_call: TRBJ2-7
clone_size: few
v_call: TRBV7-2
cdr3_aa: ASSLPQGAGEQY

j_call: TRBJ2-1
clone_size: few
v_call: TRBV4-1
cdr3_aa: ASSKLAGGAGHNEQF

j_call: TRBJ2-3
clone_size: few
v_call: TRBV9
cdr3_aa: ASSVEGTSGSLSTDTQY